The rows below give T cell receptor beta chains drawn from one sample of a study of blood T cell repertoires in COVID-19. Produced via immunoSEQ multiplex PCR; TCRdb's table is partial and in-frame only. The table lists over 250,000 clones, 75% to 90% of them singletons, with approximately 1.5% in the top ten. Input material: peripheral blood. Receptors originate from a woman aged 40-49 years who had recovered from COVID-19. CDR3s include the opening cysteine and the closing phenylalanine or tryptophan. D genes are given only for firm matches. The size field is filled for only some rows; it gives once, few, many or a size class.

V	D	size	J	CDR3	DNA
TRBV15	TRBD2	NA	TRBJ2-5	CATGSRRGSGGDETQYF	TGTGCCACCGGAAGTCGACGGGGTAGCGGGGGTGATGAGACCCAGTACTTC
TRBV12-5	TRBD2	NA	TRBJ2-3	CASARGGGPPQDTQYF	TGTGCTAGTGCCCGTGGCGGGGGGCCCCCCCAGGATACGCAGTATTTT
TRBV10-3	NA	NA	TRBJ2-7	CAISEIDRSYEQYF	TGTGCCATCAGTGAGATTGACAGGTCCTACGAGCAGTACTTC
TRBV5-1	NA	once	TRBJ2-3	CASSLARMADTQYF	TGCGCCAGCAGCTTGGCCAGGATGGCAGATACGCAGTATTTT
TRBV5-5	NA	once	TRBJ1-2	CASSLLQGTYGYTF	TGTGCCAGCAGCCTCTTGCAGGGGACCTATGGCTACACCTTC
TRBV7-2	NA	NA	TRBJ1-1	CASSLAGALNTEAFF	TGTGCCAGCAGCTTAGCAGGGGCCTTGAACACTGAAGCTTTCTTT
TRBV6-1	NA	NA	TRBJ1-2	CASSEGGGAEGYGYTF	TGTGCCAGCAGTGAAGGGGGAGGCGCGGAGGGATATGGCTACACCTTC
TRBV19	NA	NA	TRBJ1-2	CASSIYEGNYGYTF	TGTGCCAGTAGTATTTATGAGGGTAACTATGGCTACACCTTC
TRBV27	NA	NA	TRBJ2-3	CASHSLGAPTDTQYF	TGTGCCAGCCACTCTCTAGGGGCTCCCACAGATACGCAGTATTTT
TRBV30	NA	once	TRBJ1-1	CAWSVLRNTEAFF	TGTGCCTGGAGTGTACTTAGGAACACTGAAGCTTTCTTT
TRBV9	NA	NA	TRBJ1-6	CASSVVGREDSPLHF	TGTGCCAGCAGCGTAGTGGGAAGGGAGGATTCACCCCTCCACTTT
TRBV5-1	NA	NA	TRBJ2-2	CASSSISGNTGELFF	TGCGCCAGCAGCTCGATCTCGGGGAACACCGGGGAGCTGTTTTTT
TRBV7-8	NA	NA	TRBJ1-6	CASSSLTRSPLHF	TGTGCCAGCAGCTCGCTGACTCGGTCACCCCTCCACTTT
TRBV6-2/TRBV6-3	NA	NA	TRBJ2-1	CASSPGPSSAEQFF	TGTGCCAGCAGTCCCGGGCCTAGCTCGGCTGAGCAGTTCTTC
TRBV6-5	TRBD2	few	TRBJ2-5	CASSYSTSELGTQYF	TGTGCCAGCAGTTACTCGACTAGCGAGCTCGGGACCCAGTACTTC
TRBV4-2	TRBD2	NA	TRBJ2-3	CASRGGSGGPTSSTDTQYF	TGTGCCAGCAGGGGAGGTAGCGGGGGGCCTACATCTAGCACAGATACGCAGTATTTT
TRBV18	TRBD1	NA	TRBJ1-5	CASSPDPGQGAGQPQHF	TGTGCCAGCTCACCTGATCCGGGACAGGGCGCGGGTCAGCCCCAGCATTTT
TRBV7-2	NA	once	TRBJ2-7	CASSPPSARSYEQYF	TGTGCCAGCAGCCCCCCGTCGGCCAGGTCCTACGAGCAGTACTTC
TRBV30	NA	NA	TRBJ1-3	CAWTPKYSLENTIYF	TGTGCCTGGACCCCAAAATACTCTCTCGAAAACACCATATATTTT
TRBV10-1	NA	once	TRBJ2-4	CASSEGGIAKNIQYF	TGCGCCAGCAGTGAGGGGGGGATAGCCAAAAACATTCAGTACTTC
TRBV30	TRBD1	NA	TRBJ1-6	CAWSPPDREVSPLHF	TGTGCCTGGAGCCCCCCGGACAGGGAAGTTTCACCCCTCCACTTT
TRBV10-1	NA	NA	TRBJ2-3	CATAGRVTDTQYF	TGCGCCACGGCGGGGAGAGTCACAGATACGCAGTATTTT
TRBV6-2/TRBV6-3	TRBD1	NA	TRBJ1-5	CASSGTGIQPQHF	TGTGCCAGCAGCGGGACAGGGATTCAGCCCCAGCATTTT
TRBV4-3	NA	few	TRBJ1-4	CASSQETATNEKLFF	TGCGCCAGCAGCCAAGAGACAGCAACTAATGAAAAACTGTTTTTT
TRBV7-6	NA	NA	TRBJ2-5	CASSLGASLVVLETQYF	TGTGCCAGCAGCTTAGGGGCCAGTTTGGTGGTATTGGAGACCCAGTACTTC
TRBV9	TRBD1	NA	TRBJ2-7	CASNPTGVYEQYF	TGTGCCAGCAACCCAACAGGGGTCTACGAGCAGTACTTC
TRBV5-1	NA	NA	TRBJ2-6	CASSPPHSSGANVLTF	TGCGCCAGCAGCCCCCCCCACAGCTCTGGGGCCAACGTCCTGACTTTC
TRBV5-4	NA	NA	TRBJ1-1	CASRRSRADNTEAFF	TGTGCCAGCAGGAGGTCCCGTGCCGACAACACTGAAGCTTTCTTT
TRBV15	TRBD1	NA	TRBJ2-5	CATSSQGAWMETQYF	TGTGCCACCAGCAGCCAGGGGGCGTGGATGGAGACCCAGTACTTC
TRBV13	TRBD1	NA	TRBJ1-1	CASSPHKARTGGMNTEAFF	TGTGCCAGCAGCCCCCATAAGGCCCGGACAGGGGGCATGAACACTGAAGCTTTCTTT
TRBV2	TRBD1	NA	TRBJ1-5	CASSEDRQGLILNQPQHF	TGTGCCAGCAGTGAAGACCGACAGGGCCTAATCCTCAATCAGCCCCAGCATTTT
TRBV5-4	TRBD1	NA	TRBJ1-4	CASSRDSRHEKLFF	TGTGCCAGCAGCCGGGACAGCCGTCATGAAAAACTGTTTTTT
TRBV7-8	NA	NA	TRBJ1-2	CASSFSELRGYTF	TGTGCCAGCAGCTTTTCCGAGCTACGTGGCTACACCTTC
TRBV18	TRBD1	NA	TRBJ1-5	CASSPQGAQGQPQHF	TGTGCCAGCTCACCCCAGGGGGCGCAGGGTCAGCCCCAGCATTTT
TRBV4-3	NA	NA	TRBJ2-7	CASSQDLNRPLMWQYF	TGCGCCAGCAGCCAAGATCTGAACAGGCCGCTGATGTGGCAGTACTTC
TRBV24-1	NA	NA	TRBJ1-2	CATSDSTANYGYTF	TGTGCCACCAGTGATTCAACAGCTAACTATGGCTACACCTTC
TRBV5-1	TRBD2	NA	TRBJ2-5	CASSIIAGGPQETQYF	TGCGCCAGCAGCATAATAGCGGGGGGGCCCCAAGAGACCCAGTACTTC
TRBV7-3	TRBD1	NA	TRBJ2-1	CASSLKGQINEQFF	TGTGCCAGCAGTTTAAAGGGACAGATCAATGAGCAGTTCTTC
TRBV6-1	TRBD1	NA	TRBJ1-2	CASSEDRVYGYTF	TGTGCCAGCAGCGAAGACAGGGTCTATGGCTACACCTTC
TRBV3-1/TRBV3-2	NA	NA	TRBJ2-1	CASSPRGNSYNEQFF	TGTGCCAGCAGCCCGAGGGGGAACTCCTACAATGAGCAGTTCTTC
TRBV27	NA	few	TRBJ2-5	CASSLRYQETQYF	TGTGCCAGCAGTTTACGGTACCAAGAGACCCAGTACTTC
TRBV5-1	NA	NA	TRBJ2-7	CASSSDPRGAGVREQYF	TGCGCCAGCAGCTCGGACCCCCGGGGAGCCGGGGTTCGTGAGCAGTACTTC
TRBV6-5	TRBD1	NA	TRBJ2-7	CASPLKGAAYEQYF	TGTGCCAGCCCTCTCAAGGGGGCGGCCTACGAGCAGTACTTC
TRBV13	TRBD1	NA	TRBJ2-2	CASSLWGQGTGELFF	TGTGCCAGCAGCTTATGGGGACAGGGAACCGGGGAGCTGTTTTTT
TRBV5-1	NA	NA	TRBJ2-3	CASSRGASRDTDTQYF	TGCGCCAGCAGCCGGGGGGCTAGTAGGGACACAGATACGCAGTATTTT